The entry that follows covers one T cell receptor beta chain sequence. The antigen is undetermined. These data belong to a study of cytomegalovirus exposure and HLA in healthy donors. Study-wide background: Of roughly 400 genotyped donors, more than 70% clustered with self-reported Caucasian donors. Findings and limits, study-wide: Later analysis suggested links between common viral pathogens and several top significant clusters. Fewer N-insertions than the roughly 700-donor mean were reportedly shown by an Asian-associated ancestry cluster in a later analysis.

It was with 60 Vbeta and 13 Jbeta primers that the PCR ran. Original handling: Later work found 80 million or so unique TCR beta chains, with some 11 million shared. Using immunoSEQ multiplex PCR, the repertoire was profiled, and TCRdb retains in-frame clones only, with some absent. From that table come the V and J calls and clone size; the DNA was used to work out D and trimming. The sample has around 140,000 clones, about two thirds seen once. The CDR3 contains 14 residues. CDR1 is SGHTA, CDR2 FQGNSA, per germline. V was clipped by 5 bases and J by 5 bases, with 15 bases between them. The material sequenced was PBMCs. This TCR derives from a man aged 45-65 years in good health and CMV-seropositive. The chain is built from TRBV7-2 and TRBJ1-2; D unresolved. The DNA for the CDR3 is TGTGCCAGCAGCCCGCTTAGTCTCCCGTATGGCTACACCTTC. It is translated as CASSPLSLPYGYTF.